Sample share makes the clone carrying this T cell receptor (beta chain) medium-sized (0.01 to 0.1%). This specimen comes from a study of prognosis after radiotherapy for stage I lung cancer. About the research overall: Each patient with non-small cell lung cancer was deemed medically inoperable. Tumor type comprised squamous cell carcinoma in about 7 patients and adenocarcinoma in roughly twelve.

Germline V gene data show CDR1 as KGHDR and CDR2 as SFDVKD. There are 14 residues in the CDR3. V dropped 4 bases and J dropped 9; count of bases not matched to a gene: 8. The study amplified the TCR beta CDR3 region from genomic DNA. This amplification was carried out by two rounds of multiplex PCR. TRBV and TRBJ genes each had their own specific primers in first-round PCR. TCRdb independently ran MiXCR on the multiplex PCR reads; one entry per CDR3 protein. The repertoire holds around 26,000 distinct CDR3 sequences, about 45% seen once, with under 15% in the top ten. A draw of 6 to 6.5 milliliters of peripheral blood took place at each of two time points.

The sequence came from a donor aged 50 or older with non-small cell lung cancer. The sample here was PBMCs, taken before or after stereotactic body radiation therapy (not recorded which). The chain employs TRBV24-1 and TRBJ2-1; TRBD1 matches 7 bases. The CDR3 DNA is TGTGCCACCAGTGAAGGCAGGGGGTGGGGTGAGCAGTTCTTC. It codes for CATSEGRGWGEQFF.